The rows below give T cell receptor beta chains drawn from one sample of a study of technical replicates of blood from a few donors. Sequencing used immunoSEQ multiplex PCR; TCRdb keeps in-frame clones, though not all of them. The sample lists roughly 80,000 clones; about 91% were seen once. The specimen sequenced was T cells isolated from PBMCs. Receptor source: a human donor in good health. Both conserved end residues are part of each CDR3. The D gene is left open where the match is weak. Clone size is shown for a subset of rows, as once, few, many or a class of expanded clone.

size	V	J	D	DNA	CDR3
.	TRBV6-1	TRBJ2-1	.	TGTGCCAGCAGTACCTCGAGCTCCTACAATGAGCAGTTCTTC	CASSTSSSYNEQFF
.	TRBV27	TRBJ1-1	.	TGTGCCAGCAGTGGGCCTATGAACACTGAAGCTTTCTTT	CASSGPMNTEAFF
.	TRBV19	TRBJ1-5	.	TGTGCCAGTAGTATTTTCGGGACTGCGGTTAGCAATCAGCCCCAGCATTTT	CASSIFGTAVSNQPQHF
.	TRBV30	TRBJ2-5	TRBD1	TGTGCCTGGATGAAACTCGGACAGGGGAGTCAAGAGACCCAGTACTTC	CAWMKLGQGSQETQYF
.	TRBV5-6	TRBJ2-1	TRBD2	TGTGCCAGCAGACTAAGCGGGAGGTATACCTACAATGAGCAGTTCTTC	CASRLSGRYTYNEQFF
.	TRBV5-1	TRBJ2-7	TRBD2	TGCGCCAGCAGCTTGTTTAGAGGGACTAGCGGGAACGTCTATGAAGGCCGCGAGCAGTACTTC	CASSLFRGTSGNVYEGREQYF
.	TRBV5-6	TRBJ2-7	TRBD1	TGTGCCAGCAGCTTATTTTCGGGACAGGGTCTAAGTAAGCAGTACTTC	CASSLFSGQGLSKQYF
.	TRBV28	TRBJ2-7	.	TGTGCCAGCACCCGGACCGGGGTAACCTACGAGCAGTACTTC	CASTRTGVTYEQYF
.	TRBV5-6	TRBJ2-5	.	TGTGCCAGCAGCGGGATGACAGCATACCAAGAGACCCAGTACTTC	CASSGMTAYQETQYF
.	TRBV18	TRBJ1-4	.	TGTGCCAGCTCATGGAGACAGGCAACTAATGAAAAACTGTTTTTT	CASSWRQATNEKLFF
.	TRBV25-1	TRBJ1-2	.	TGTGCCAGCAGTGGTACAGGAGTCGGCTACACCTTC	CASSGTGVGYTF
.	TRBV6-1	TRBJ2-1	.	TGTGCCAGCACCAACTCAGGGGCCGGGAATGAGCAGTTCTTC	CASTNSGAGNEQFF
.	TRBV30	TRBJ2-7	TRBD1	TGTGCCTGGAGTTCAGGGGGCACCTACGAGCAGTACTTC	CAWSSGGTYEQYF
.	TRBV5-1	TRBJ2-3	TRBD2	TGCGCCTCCGCCGGCGGGAGGGCGGCAGATACGCAGTATTTT	CASAGGRAADTQYF
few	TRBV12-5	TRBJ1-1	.	TGTGCTAGTGGTTTGGACAGGAGTAGTAACACTGAAGCTTTCTTT	CASGLDRSSNTEAFF
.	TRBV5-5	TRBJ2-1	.	TGTGCCAGCAGCTTGCGGCGACAGGAATACAATGAGCAGTTCTTC	CASSLRRQEYNEQFF
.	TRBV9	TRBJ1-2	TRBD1	TGTGCCAGCAGTGCTACCGGGACAGGGGGCGCGTACTATGGCTACACCTTC	CASSATGTGGAYYGYTF
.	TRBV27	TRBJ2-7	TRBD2	TGTGCCAGCAGTTTAATTCTAGCGGGAGGAGCTTACGAGCAGTACTTC	CASSLILAGGAYEQYF
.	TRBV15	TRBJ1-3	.	TGTGCCACCAGAGATTTAGATGAGGGGGTAGCTGGAAACACCATATATTTT	CATRDLDEGVAGNTIYF
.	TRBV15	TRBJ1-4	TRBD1	TGTGCCACCAGCGGACAGGGCCGATCTAATGAAAAACTGTTTTTT	CATSGQGRSNEKLFF
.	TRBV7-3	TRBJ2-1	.	TGTGCCAGCAGCCAAGGGGTCAATGAGCAGTTCTTC	CASSQGVNEQFF
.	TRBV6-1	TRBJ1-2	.	TGTGCCAGCCGTCGCCAGGGGATTGATGGCTACACCTTC	CASRRQGIDGYTF
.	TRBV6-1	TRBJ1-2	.	TGTGCCAGCAAGAGACCAGGTGCTATTACCTACACCTTC	CASKRPGAITYTF
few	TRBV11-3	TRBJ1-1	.	TGTGCCAGCAGCTACGGTTTCCCTGAAGCTTTCTTT	CASSYGFPEAFF
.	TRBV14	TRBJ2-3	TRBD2	TGTGCCAGCAGCCGGCCGGGACTAGCGGGAGGGCGAAGAACGCAGTATTTT	CASSRPGLAGGRRTQYF
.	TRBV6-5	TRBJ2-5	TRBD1	TGTGCCAGCAGTTTGGGGCAGGGGGCTCACGAGACCCAGTACTTC	CASSLGQGAHETQYF
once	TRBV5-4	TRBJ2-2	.	TGTGCCAGCAGCTTGCCCGTGGCCACCGGGGAGCTGTTTTTT	CASSLPVATGELFF
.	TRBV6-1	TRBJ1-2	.	TGTGCCAGCAGTGAAGCGACAGTTATCTATGGCTACACCTTC	CASSEATVIYGYTF
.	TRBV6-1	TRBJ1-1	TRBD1	TGTGCCAGCTCTATAGGGGACAGGGGGCAAGAAGCTTTCTTT	CASSIGDRGQEAFF
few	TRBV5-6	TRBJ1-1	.	TGTGCCAGCAGCCGGGGAGTGGGCGAAGCTTTCTTT	CASSRGVGEAFF
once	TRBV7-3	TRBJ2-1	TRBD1	TGTGCCAGCAGCGCGACAGGGGTCCCCTCCTACAATGAGCAGTTCTTC	CASSATGVPSYNEQFF
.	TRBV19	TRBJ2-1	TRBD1	TGTGCCAGTAGTGTACAGGGGATGGGTGAGCAGTTCTTC	CASSVQGMGEQFF
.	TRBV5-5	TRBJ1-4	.	TGTGCCAGCAGCGCGCCCCAGACAGGAAGCGAAAAACTGTTTTTT	CASSAPQTGSEKLFF
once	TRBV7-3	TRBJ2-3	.	TGTGCCAGCAGCTTAACCCATGGGGGCCTTGTATCAGCAGATACGCAGTATTTT	CASSLTHGGLVSADTQYF
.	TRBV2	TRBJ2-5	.	TGTGCCGTTAGGGGGAGGGCGGGTGAGACCCAGTACTTC	CAVRGRAGETQYF
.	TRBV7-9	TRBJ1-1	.	TGTGCCAGCAGCTTAGTCAGGGCGCGAGCTTTCTTT	CASSLVRARAFF
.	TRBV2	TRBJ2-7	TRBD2	TGTGCCAGCGTTGGACTAGCGGCTATCGTGTTGGAGCAGTACTTC	CASVGLAAIVLEQYF
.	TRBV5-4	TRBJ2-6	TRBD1	TGTGCCAGCAGCTTGGCCCGGGACAGTTCTGGGGCCAACGTCCTGACTTTC	CASSLARDSSGANVLTF
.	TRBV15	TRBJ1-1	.	TGTGCCACCAGCAGAGTAGCAGAGAACACTGAAGCTTTCTTT	CATSRVAENTEAFF
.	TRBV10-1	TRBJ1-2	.	TGCGCCAGCAGTGAAATTTCTAGGACTGCTTTCTATGGCTACACCTTC	CASSEISRTAFYGYTF
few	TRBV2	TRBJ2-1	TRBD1	TGTGCCAGCATCCGACAGGGAGTCGGTAACAATGAGCAGTTCTTC	CASIRQGVGNNEQFF
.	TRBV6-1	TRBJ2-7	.	TGTGCCAGCAGCCTCCTCGGCAGGGCCCCCGCGGAGCAGTACTTC	CASSLLGRAPAEQYF
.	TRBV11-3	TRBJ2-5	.	TGTGCCAGCAGCTTAGATCCTAGGGGAGAGACCCAGTACTTC	CASSLDPRGETQYF
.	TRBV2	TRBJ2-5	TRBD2	TGTGCCACCTGCGAGACTAGCGGGTCCCAAGAGACCCAGTACTTC	CATCETSGSQETQYF
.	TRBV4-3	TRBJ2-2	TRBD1	TGCGCCAGCAGCCTACCGGGACAGCTAAACACCGGGGAGCTGTTTTTT	CASSLPGQLNTGELFF
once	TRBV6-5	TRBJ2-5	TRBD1	TGTGCCAGCAGTAGATCCGGGACAGGGGTAGAGACCCAGTACTTC	CASSRSGTGVETQYF
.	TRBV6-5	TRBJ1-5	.	TGTGCCAGCAGTTACTCACAGGGCAATCAGCCCCAGCATTTT	CASSYSQGNQPQHF
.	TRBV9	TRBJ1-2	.	TGTGCCAGCAGCGTAGGGGGAGGCAGCTATGGCTACACCTTC	CASSVGGGSYGYTF
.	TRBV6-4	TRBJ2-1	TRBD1	TGTGCCAGCAGCCCCGGGACAGGGGAATCCTACAATGAGCAGTTCTTC	CASSPGTGESYNEQFF
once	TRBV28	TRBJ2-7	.	TGTGCCAGCAGTAGGGGACAGGGTGGGGGTTGGCTAGCGGGATTCTACGAGCAGTACTTC	CASSRGQGGGWLAGFYEQYF
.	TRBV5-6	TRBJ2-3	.	TGTGCCAGCAGCTTATACAGCGGAGACTCCACAGATACGCAGTATTTT	CASSLYSGDSTDTQYF
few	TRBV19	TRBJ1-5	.	TGTGCCAGTAGTATAAGGGGGCAGCCCCAGCATTTT	CASSIRGQPQHF
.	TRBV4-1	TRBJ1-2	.	TGCGCCAGCAGCCAAGATCTAGGCTTCTACACCTTC	CASSQDLGFYTF
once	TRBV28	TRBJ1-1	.	TGTGCCAGCAGTTTGTCACATAACACTGAAGCTTTCTTT	CASSLSHNTEAFF
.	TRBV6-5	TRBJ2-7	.	TGTGCCAGCAGTCGACACACAGGGTACGAGCAGTACTTC	CASSRHTGYEQYF